The next 8 T cell receptor beta chains were all read from a single sample in a study of CD8 T cells in ankylosing spondylitis. What these receptors recognize is not known. Each CDR3 protein is one row after TCRdb ran MiXCR on the 5' RACE reads. The sample shows a few hundred thousand distinct CDR3 sequences, approximately 20% of them seen only once. Study observations and caveats: There was a TCR beta motif, made of 7 to 9 highly homologous variants, that appeared characteristic of ankylosing spondylitis blood.

Sample: blood, either unsorted or a sorted T cell fraction (not recorded which). Receptor source: a male donor with ankylosing spondylitis.

The chain has TRBV6-2 or TRBV6-3 and TRBJ2-2; 7 nucleotides align to TRBD1. The CDR3 spans 16 residues. Trimming at V came to 5 bases and at J to 1 base, leaving 7 bases not matched to a gene. CDR1 and CDR2 from the germline V gene are MNHEY and SVGEGT. CDR3 sequence reads: CASSGTYRGNTGELFF. CDR3 bases: TGTGCCAGCAGTGGTACTTACAGGGGGAACACCGGGGAGCTGTTTTTT.

V and J are TRBV5-1 and TRBJ2-2; TRBD2 aligns across 8 bases. J gave up 6 bases and V 0 bases, and 7 bases lay outside the gene matches. The CDR3 is made up of 16 amino acids. Germline values: CDR1 SGHRS, CDR2 YFSETQ. For the CDR3, the DNA is TGCGCCAGCAGCTTGGCTCTCCAGGGACTAGCCGGGGAGCTGTTTTTT. As protein: CASSLALQGLAGELFF.

This clonotype was recorded a few times. The chain couples TRBV7-9 to TRBJ2-7; 7 nucleotides match TRBD1. This CDR3 region has 14 residues. The junction had 6 bases not matched to a gene; V was cut back by 2 bases and J by 5 bases. CDR1 SEHNR and CDR2 FQNEAQ come from the germline V gene (reference sequence). CDR3 sequence: CASSLWAGGDEQYF. The CDR3 nucleotides read TGTGCCAGCAGCTTATGGGCAGGGGGAGACGAGCAGTACTTC.

The V gene is TRBV5-1, the J gene TRBJ2-1, with TRBD1 identical over 9 bases. The V and J ends lost 0 bases and 0 bases, in that order; junction bases with no gene match: 7. Germline CDR1 is SGHRS and CDR2 is YFSETQ. The CDR3 has 18 amino acids. CDR3 DNA: TGCGCCAGCAGCTTGGCGCCACAGGGGGCTAGCTCCTACAATGAGCAGTTCTTC. Translated: CASSLAPQGASSYNEQFF.

The chain employs TRBV28 and TRBJ1-1; D possibly corresponds to TRBD1 (6 bases). The V end lost 6 bases, the J end lost 8 bases, and 19 bases lay between the germline ends. The CDR3 is 14 residues long. Germline CDR1 and CDR2: MDHEN and SYDVKM. In DNA form, the CDR3 reads TGTGCCAGCAGACCATCACAGGGCTGGGCCGAAGCTTTCTTT. Protein product: CASRPSQGWAEAFF.

This clonotype came up a few times. This chain links TRBV5-1 with TRBJ2-2; the match to TRBD1 covers 7 bases. J gave up 2 bases and V 5 bases, and 6 bases lay outside the gene matches. This CDR3 is 15 amino acids long. Germline assignment: CDR1 SGHRS and CDR2 YFSETQ. The CDR3 DNA sequence: TGCGCCAGCAGATTCGGGACAGAAAACACCGGGGAGCTGTTTTTT. It specifies CASRFGTENTGELFF.

There are many counts of this clonotype. This chain joins TRBV12-3 or TRBV12-4 and TRBJ2-2; D gene unclear. The length of the CDR3 is 15 residues. Trimming removed 6 bases from V and 1 base from J, with 12 bases in between. In nucleotides, the CDR3 is TGTGCCAGCAGCAACTCCATCTGGAACACCGGGGAGCTGTTTTTT. Amino acids: CASSNSIWNTGELFF.

This clonotype was seen many times. The J gene is TRBJ2-3, the V gene TRBV28; possibly TRBD2 for D (5 bases). The germline CDR1 and CDR2 sequences are MDHEN and SYDVKM. Trimming removed 10 bases from V and 0 bases from J, with 17 bases in between. There are 15 residues in the CDR3. CDR3 DNA sequence: TGTGCCACTTGCCGCCTAGCTACGAGCACAGATACGCAGTATTTT. Translated: CATCRLATSTDTQYF.